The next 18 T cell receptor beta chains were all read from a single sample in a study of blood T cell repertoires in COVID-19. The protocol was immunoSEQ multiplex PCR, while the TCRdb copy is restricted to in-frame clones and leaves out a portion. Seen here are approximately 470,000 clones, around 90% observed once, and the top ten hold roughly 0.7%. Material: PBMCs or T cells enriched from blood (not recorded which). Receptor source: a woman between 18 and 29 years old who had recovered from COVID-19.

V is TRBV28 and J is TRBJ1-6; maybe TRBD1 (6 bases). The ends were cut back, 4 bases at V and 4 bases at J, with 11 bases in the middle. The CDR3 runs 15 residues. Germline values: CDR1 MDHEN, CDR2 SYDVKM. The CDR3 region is CASSSDRSYNSPLHF. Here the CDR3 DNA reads TGTGCCAGCAGTTCGGACAGATCTTATAATTCACCCCTCCACTTT.

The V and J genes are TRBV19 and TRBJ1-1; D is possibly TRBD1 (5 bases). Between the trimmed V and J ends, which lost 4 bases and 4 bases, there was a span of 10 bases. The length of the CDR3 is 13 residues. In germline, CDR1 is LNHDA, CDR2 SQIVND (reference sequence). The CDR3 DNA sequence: TGTGCCAGTAGTACTGGGGGGGGCACTGAAGCTTTCTTT. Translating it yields CASSTGGGTEAFF.

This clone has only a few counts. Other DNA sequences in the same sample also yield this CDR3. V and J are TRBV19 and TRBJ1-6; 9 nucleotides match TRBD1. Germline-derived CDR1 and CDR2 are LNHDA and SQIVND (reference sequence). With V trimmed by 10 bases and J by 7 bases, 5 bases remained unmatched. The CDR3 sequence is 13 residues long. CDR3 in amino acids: CATRDRENSPLHF. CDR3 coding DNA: TGTGCCACTAGGGACAGGGAAAATTCACCCCTCCACTTT.

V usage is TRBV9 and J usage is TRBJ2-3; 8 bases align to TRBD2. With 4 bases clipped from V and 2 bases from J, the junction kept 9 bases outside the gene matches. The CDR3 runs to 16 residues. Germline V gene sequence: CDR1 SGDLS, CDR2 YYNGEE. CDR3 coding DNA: TGTGCCAGCAGCCTTAGCGGGGCATCATACACAGATACGCAGTATTTT. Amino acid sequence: CASSLSGASYTDTQYF.

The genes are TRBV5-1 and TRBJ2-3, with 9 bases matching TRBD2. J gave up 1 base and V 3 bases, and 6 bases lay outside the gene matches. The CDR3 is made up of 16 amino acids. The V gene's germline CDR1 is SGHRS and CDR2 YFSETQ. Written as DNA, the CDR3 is TGCGCCAGCAGCTGGGGTAGCGGGGGCGGCACAGATACGCAGTATTTT. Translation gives CASSWGSGGGTDTQYF.

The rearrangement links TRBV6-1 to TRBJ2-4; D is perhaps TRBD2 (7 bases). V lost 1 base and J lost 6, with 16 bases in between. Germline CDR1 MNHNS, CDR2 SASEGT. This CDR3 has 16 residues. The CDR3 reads CASSEEAGEGGNIQYF. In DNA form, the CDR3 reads TGTGCCAGCAGTGAAGAGGCAGGGGAGGGGGGAAACATTCAGTACTTC.

This CDR3 reads CASLAGGRFGGDTQYF. In nucleotides, the CDR3 is TGTGCCAGCTTAGCGGGGGGGCGATTCGGCGGAGATACGCAGTATTTT. The gene calls are TRBV7-2 and TRBJ2-3; 11 nucleotides line up with TRBD2. The CDR3 extends over 16 amino acids. The V and J ends lost 8 bases and 5 bases, in that order; junction bases with no gene match: 12. CDR1 is SGHTA, CDR2 FQGNSA, per germline. Supplemented by reference TRBV7-2 and TRBJ2-3, the full variable domain reads GAGVSQSPSNKVTEKGKDVELRCDPISGHTALYWYRQSLGQGLEFLIYFQGNSAPDKSGLPSDRFSAERTGGSVSTLTIQRTQQEDSAVYLCASLAGGRFGGDTQYFGPGTRLTVL.

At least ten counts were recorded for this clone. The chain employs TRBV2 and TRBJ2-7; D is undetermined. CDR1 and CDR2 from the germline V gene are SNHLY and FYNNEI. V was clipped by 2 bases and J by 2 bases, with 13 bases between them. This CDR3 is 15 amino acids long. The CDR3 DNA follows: TGTGCCAGCAGTGAAAGGCAGGATCGGACCTACGAGCAGTACTTC. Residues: CASSERQDRTYEQYF.

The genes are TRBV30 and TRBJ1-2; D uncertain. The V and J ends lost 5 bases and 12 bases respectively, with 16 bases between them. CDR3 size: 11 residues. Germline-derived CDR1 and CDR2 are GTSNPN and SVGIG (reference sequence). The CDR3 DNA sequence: TGTGCCTGGGACACCCGCTGGTCTCACACCTTC. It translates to CAWDTRWSHTF.

The CDR3 protein is CASSFWTGQGTGELFF. The CDR3 nucleotides are TGTGCCAGCAGCTTCTGGACGGGACAGGGTACCGGGGAGCTGTTTTTT. The chain has TRBV5-4 and TRBJ2-2, with 9 bases identical to TRBD1. Germline V gene lookup returns CDR1 SGHNT and CDR2 YYREEE (reference sequence). The V segment lost 2 bases and the J segment 5 bases; nucleotides outside the gene matches: 7. The CDR3 totals 16 residues.

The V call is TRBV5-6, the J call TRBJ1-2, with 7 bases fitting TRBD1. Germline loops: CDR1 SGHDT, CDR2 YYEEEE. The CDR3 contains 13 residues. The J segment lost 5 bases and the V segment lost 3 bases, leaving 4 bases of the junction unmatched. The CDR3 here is CASSSGQPYGYTF. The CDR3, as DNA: TGTGCCAGCAGCTCGGGACAGCCATATGGCTACACCTTC.

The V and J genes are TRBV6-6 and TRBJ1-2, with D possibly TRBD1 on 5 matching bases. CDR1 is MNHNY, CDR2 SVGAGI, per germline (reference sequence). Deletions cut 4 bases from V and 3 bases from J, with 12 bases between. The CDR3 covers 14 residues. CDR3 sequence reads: CASSSPTEDYGYTF. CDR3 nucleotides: TGTGCCAGCAGTTCCCCGACAGAGGACTATGGCTACACCTTC.

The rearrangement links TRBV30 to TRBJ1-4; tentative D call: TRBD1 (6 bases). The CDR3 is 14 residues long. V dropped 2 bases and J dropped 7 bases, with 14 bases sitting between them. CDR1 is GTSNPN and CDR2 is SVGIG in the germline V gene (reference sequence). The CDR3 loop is CAWSRGGAGEKLFF. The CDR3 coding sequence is TGTGCCTGGAGTCGTGGGGGGGCGGGTGAAAAACTGTTTTTT.

As DNA, the CDR3 is TGCGCCAGCAGCGAACCGGGGGAGACCCAGTACTTC. Encoded protein: CASSEPGETQYF. The V gene is TRBV5-1, the J gene TRBJ2-5, with D possibly being TRBD2 (5 bases). Deletions cut 4 bases from V and 5 bases from J, with 9 bases between. This CDR3 region has 12 residues. Germline loops: CDR1 SGHRS, CDR2 YFSETQ. The full variable domain, in which reference TRBV5-1 and TRBJ2-5 provide the parts outside the CDR3, is KAGVTQTPRYLIKTRGQQVTLSCSPISGHRSVSWYQQTPGQGLQFLFEYFSETQRNKGNFPGRFSGRQFSNSRSEMNVSTLELGDSALYLCASSEPGETQYFGPGTRLLVL.

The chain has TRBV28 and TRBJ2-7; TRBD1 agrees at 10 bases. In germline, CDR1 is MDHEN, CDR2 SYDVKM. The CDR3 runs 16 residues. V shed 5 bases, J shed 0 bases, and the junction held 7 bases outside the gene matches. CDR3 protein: CASSPPDRGGSYEQYF. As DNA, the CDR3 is TGTGCCAGCAGTCCTCCGGACAGGGGGGGCTCCTACGAGCAGTACTTC.

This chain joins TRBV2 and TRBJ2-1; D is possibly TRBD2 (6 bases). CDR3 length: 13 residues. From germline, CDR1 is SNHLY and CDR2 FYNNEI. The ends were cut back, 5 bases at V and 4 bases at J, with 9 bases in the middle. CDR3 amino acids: CASSPGGYNEQFF. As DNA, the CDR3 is TGTGCCAGCAGTCCTGGGGGGTACAATGAGCAGTTCTTC.

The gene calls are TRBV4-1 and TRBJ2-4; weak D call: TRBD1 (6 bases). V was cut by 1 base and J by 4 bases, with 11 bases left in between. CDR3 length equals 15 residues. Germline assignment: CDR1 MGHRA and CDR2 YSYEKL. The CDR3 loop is CASSQGWTAKNIQYF. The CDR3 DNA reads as TGCGCCAGCAGCCAAGGGTGGACAGCTAAAAACATTCAGTACTTC.

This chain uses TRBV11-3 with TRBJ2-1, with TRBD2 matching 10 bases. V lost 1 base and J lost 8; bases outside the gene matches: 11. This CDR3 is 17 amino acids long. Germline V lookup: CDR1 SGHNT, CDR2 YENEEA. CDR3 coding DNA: TGTGCCAGCAGCTTAGGTTTCGGGACTAGCGTAGGGGATGAGCAGTTCTTC. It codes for CASSLGFGTSVGDEQFF.